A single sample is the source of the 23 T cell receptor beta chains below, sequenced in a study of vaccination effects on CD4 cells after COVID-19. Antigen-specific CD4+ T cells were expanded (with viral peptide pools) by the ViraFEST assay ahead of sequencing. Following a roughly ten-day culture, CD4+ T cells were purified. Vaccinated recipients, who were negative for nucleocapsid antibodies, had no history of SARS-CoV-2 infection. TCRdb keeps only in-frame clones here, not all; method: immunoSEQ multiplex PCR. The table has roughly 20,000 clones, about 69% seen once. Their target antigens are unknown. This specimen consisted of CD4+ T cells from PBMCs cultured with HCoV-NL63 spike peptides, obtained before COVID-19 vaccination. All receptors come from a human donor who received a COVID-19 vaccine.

CDR3 loop: CAWGPINQGIRNTIYF. The CDR3 DNA reads as TGTGCCTGGGGGCCAATAAACCAGGGAATCCGAAACACCATATATTTT. The chain couples TRBV30 to TRBJ1-3, with D possibly matching TRBD1 (5 bases). Germline-derived CDR1 and CDR2 are GTSNPN and SVGIG (reference sequence). This CDR3 comprises 16 residues. Between the trimmed V and J ends, which lost 5 bases and 5 bases, there was a span of 22 bases.

The CDR3 region is CASSQGADNNEKLFF. In nucleotides, the CDR3 is TGTGCCAGCAGCCAAGGCGCAGATAATAATGAAAAACTGTTTTTT. The chain is built from TRBV4-2 and TRBJ1-4; unclear D gene. With 1 base removed from V and 4 bases from J, the gap between germline ends came to 10 bases. The CDR3 has 15 residues. CDR1 LGHNA and CDR2 YNFKEQ come from the germline V gene.

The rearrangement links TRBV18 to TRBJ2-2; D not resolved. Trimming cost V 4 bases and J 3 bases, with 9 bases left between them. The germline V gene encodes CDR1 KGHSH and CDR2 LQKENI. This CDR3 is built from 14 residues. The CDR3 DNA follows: TGTGCCAGCTCACGCGACCAAGACACCGGGGAGCTGTTTTTT. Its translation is CASSRDQDTGELFF.

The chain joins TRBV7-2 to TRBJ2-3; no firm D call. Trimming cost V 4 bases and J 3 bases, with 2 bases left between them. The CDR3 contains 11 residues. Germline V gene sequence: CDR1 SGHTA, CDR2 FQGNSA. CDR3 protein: CASSYTDTQYF. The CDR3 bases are TGTGCCAGCAGCTATACAGATACGCAGTATTTT. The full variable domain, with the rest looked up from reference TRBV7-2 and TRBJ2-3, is GAGVSQSPSNKVTEKGKDVELRCDPISGHTALYWYRQSLGQGLEFLIYFQGNSAPDKSGLPSDRFSAERTGGSVSTLTIQRTQQEDSAVYLCASSYTDTQYFGPGTRLTVL.

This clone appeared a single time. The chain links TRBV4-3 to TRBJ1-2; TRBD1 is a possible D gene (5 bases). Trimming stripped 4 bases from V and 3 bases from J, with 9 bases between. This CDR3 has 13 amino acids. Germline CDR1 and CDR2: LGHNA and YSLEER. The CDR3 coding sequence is TGCGCCAGCAGCCTCGGACAAGACTATGGCTACACCTTC. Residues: CASSLGQDYGYTF.

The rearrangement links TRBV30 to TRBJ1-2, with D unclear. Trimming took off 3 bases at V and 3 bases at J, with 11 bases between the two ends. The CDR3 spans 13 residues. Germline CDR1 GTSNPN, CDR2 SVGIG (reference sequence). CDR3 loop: CAWRGSTDYGYTF. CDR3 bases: TGTGCCTGGAGGGGTTCGACGGACTATGGCTACACCTTC.

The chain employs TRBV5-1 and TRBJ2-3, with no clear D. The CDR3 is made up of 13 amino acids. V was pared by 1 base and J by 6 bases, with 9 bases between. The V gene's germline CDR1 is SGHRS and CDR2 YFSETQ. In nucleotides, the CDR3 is TGCGCCAGCAGCTTGCAAGACCGGGATACGCAGTATTTT. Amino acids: CASSLQDRDTQYF.

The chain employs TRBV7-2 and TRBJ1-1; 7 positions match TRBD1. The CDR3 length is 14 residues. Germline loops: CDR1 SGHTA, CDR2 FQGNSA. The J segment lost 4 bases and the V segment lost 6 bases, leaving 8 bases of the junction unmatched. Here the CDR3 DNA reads TGTGCCAGCAGACCAGACAGGGTTAGCACTGAAGCTTTCTTT. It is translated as CASRPDRVSTEAFF.

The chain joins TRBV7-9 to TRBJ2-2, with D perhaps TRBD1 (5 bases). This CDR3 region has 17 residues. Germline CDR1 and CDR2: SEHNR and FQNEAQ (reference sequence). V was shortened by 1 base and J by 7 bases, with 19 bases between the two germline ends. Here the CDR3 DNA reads TGTGCCAGCAGCTTAGGGGGCTTCCGGGCCGGCTACGGGGAGCTGTTTTTT. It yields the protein CASSLGGFRAGYGELFF.

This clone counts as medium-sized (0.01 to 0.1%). The CDR3 DNA is TGTGCCAGCCAGATTCGCGGGAGTGCGGGGTACAATGAGCAGTTCTTC. It is translated as CASQIRGSAGYNEQFF. The rearrangement joins TRBV28 to TRBJ2-1; 7 positions agree with TRBD2. Germline CDR1 is MDHEN and CDR2 is SYDVKM. The CDR3 runs 16 residues. V dropped 8 bases and J dropped 4; count of bases not matched to a gene: 14. Looking up the rest from reference TRBV28 and TRBJ2-1 gives the full variable domain: DVKVTQSSRYLVKRTGEKVFLECVQDMDHENMFWYRQDPGLGLRLIYFSYDVKMKEKGDIPEGYSVSREKKERFSLILESASTNQTSMYLCASQIRGSAGYNEQFFGPGTRLTVL.

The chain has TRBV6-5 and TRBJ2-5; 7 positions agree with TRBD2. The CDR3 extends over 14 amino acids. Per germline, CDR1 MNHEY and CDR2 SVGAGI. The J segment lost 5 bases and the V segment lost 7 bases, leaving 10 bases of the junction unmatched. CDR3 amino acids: CASINGAGDETQYF. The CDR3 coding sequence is TGTGCCAGCATCAATGGGGCGGGGGACGAGACCCAGTACTTC.

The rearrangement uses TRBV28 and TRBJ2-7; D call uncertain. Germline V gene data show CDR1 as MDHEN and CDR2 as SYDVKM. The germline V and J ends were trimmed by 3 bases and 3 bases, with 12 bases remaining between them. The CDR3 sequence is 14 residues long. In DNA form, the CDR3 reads TGTGCCAGCAGTTTGTCAGGAATGGGCTACGAGCAGTACTTC. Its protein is CASSLSGMGYEQYF.

The CDR3 spells CASRREGLASYNEQFF. The CDR3 bases are TGTGCCAGCAGACGGGAGGGACTAGCGTCCTACAATGAGCAGTTCTTC. The chain is built from TRBV27 and TRBJ2-1; the match to TRBD2 covers 10 bases. Per germline, CDR1 MNHEY and CDR2 SMNVEV (reference sequence). J was trimmed by 1 base and V by 6 bases; bases with no gene match: 6. The CDR3 has 16 amino acids.

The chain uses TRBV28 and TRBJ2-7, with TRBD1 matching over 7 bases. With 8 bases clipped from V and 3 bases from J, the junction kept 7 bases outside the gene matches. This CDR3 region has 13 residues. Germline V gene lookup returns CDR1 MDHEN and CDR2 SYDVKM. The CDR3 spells CASGRDSIYEQYF. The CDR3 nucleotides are TGTGCCAGCGGCCGGGACAGCATCTACGAGCAGTACTTC.

This CDR3 reads CASSQDLLGWELFF. The CDR3 DNA reads as TGTGCCAGCAGCCAAGATCTTCTGGGTTGGGAGCTGTTTTTT. This chain connects TRBV3-1 (or the pseudogene TRBV3-2) to TRBJ2-2; D is undetermined. The CDR3 has 14 residues. V gave up 0 bases and J gave up 9 bases, with 11 bases separating them. Germline CDR1 LGHDT, CDR2 YNNKEL (reference sequence).

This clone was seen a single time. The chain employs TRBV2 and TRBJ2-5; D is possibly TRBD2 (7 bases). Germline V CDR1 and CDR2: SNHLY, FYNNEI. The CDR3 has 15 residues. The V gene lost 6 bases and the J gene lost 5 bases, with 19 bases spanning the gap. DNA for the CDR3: TGTGCCAGCAGCCTAAGGGGGGGCCTCGGGGAGACCCAGTACTTC. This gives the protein CASSLRGGLGETQYF.

CDR3 nucleotide sequence: TGTGCCAGCAGCTTGGCATTTGGGACCCTAAACAATGAGCAGTTCTTC. It is translated as CASSLAFGTLNNEQFF. The V and J genes are TRBV5-4 and TRBJ2-1, with D perhaps TRBD1 or TRBD2 (5 bases each). Trimming cost V 0 bases and J 5 bases, with 15 bases left between them. The CDR3 totals 16 residues. Germline values: CDR1 SGHNT, CDR2 YYREEE (reference sequence).

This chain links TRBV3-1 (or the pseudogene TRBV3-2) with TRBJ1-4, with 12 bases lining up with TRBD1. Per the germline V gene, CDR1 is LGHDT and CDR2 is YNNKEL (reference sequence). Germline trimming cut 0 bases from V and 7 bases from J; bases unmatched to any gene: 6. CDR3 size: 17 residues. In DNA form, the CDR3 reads TGTGCCAGCAGCCAAGATGGGACAGGGGGCTACCGTGAAAAACTGTTTTTT. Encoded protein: CASSQDGTGGYREKLFF.

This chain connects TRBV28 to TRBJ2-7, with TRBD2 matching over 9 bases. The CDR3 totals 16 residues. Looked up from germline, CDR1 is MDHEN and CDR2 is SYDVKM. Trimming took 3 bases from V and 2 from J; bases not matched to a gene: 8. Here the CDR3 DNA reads TGTGCCAGCAGTTTTTCCCTAGCGGGACTAACCTACGAGCAGTACTTC. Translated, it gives CASSFSLAGLTYEQYF. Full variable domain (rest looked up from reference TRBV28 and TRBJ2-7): DVKVTQSSRYLVKRTGEKVFLECVQDMDHENMFWYRQDPGLGLRLIYFSYDVKMKEKGDIPEGYSVSREKKERFSLILESASTNQTSMYLCASSFSLAGLTYEQYFGPGTRLTVT.

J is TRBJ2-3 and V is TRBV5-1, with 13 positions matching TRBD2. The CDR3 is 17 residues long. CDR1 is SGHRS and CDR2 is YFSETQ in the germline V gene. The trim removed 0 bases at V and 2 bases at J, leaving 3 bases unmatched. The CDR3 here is CASSLGTSGRNTDTQYF. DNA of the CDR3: TGCGCCAGCAGCTTGGGGACTAGCGGGAGAAACACAGATACGCAGTATTTT.

The chain's CDR3 is CASSLLGPTDTQYF. The DNA for the CDR3 is TGTGCCAGCAGCTTGCTGGGCCCTACAGATACGCAGTATTTT. V and J are TRBV5-4 and TRBJ2-3, with no clear D. CDR1 and CDR2 from the germline V gene are SGHNT and YYREEE (reference sequence). Trimming cost V 1 base and J 3 bases, with 9 bases left between them. This CDR3 comprises 14 residues. Using reference TRBV5-4 and TRBJ2-3 for the parts outside the CDR3, the full variable domain is ETGVTQSPTHLIKTRGQQVTLRCSSQSGHNTVSWYQQALGQGPQFIFQYYREEENGRGNFPPRFSGLQFPNYSSELNVNALELDDSALYLCASSLLGPTDTQYFGPGTRLTVL.

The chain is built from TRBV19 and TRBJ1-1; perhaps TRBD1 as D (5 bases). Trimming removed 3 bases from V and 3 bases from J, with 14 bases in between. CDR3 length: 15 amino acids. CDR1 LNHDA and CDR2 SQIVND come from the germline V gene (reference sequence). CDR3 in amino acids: CASSMLGTGDTEAFF. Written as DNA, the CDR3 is TGTGCCAGTAGTATGCTCGGGACGGGAGACACTGAAGCTTTCTTT.

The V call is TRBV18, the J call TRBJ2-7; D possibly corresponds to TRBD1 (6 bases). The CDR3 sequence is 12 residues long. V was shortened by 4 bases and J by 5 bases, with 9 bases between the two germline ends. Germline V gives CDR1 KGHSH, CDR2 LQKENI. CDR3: CASSQTGNEQYF. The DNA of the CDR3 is TGTGCCAGCTCACAAACAGGGAACGAGCAGTACTTC.